This T cell receptor beta chain was recovered during a study of blood T cell repertoires in COVID-19. Method: immunoSEQ multiplex PCR; TCRdb's copy keeps in-frame clones and lacks some. This sample has about 150,000 clones, with about 86% found just once. The CDR3 has 14 amino acids. After removal of 0 bases from V and 8 bases from J, the junction contained 0 bases not matched to a gene. Per the germline V gene, CDR1 is SGHRS and CDR2 is YFSETQ. The chain uses TRBV5-1 and TRBJ1-6; TRBD1 aligns across 9 bases. The sequencing sample was made of peripheral blood. This receptor was identified in a woman in her fifties or sixties with active or convalescent COVID-19. In nucleotides, the CDR3 is TGCGCCAGCAGCTTGGGGACAGGGGATTCACCCCTCCACTTT. Its protein product is CASSLGTGDSPLHF.